This T cell receptor (beta chain) emerged from a study of tumor-infiltrating lymphocytes in primary liver carcinoma. From approximately 490 ng total RNA, TCR beta cDNA was generated with a primer in the constant region. ARM-PCR, slightly modified, supplied the TCR beta libraries through three nested multiplex PCR rounds. Investigators reported that the first two PCR rounds, at roughly 11 cycles each, used TRBV1-TRBV30 forward primers with a C-beta reverse primer. TCRdb re-derived calls from the multiplex PCR reads in MiXCR, one entry per CDR3 protein. The profile shows more than 70,000 distinct CDR3 sequences, approximately 77% of them singletons. Germline V gene data show CDR1 as MNHEY and CDR2 as SVGAGI. The CDR3 length is 18 residues. RNA and DNA were co-extracted from about 19-30 mg of unsorted bulk tissue. This clonotype was observed a few times. At one boundary the junction diverges from the germline segment, which might be a read error.

The TCR sequence derives from a man in his forties with primary liver carcinoma and hepatitis B virus infection. This chain connects TRBV6-5 to TRBJ2-7, with D perhaps TRBD2 (5 bases). Sequencing input: liver tumor tissue from sampling region 1. Subset here: tumor region T1, superior pole. The CDR3 nucleotides are TGTGCCAGCAGTTTCTCGTACCGGCGGGCGAATATCCCCTACAAGCAGTACTTC. Its translation: CASSFSYRRANIPYKQYF.